What follows are 10 T cell receptor beta chains derived from one specimen sequenced in a study of cytomegalovirus exposure and HLA in healthy donors. Researchers ran the PCR with 60 Vbeta and 13 Jbeta primers. Sequenced by immunoSEQ multiplex PCR; TCRdb stores in-frame clones only, minus some. The sample has over 90,000 clones, under 85% seen once. Sequenced sample: PBMCs. The receptors come from a man aged 50 or older in good health and CMV-seropositive.

This chain connects TRBV19 to TRBJ2-1; a weak D match, TRBD2 (6 bases). Germline-derived CDR1 and CDR2 are LNHDA and SQIVND (reference sequence). This CDR3 contains 15 residues. Trimming took 3 bases from V and 9 from J, leaving 18 bases between them. The CDR3 region is CASSILAGPHGEQFF. The CDR3 region has the DNA TGTGCCAGTAGTATTCTTGCGGGGCCGCATGGTGAGCAGTTCTTC.

This sequence joins TRBV5-1 and TRBJ1-1, with unresolved D. The CDR3 totals 13 residues. The germline CDR1 and CDR2 sequences are SGHRS and YFSETQ. V shed 4 bases and J shed 2 bases, with 9 bases lying between them. DNA of the CDR3: TGCGCCAGCAGCGCAGACATAAACACTGAAGCTTTCTTT. Amino acids: CASSADINTEAFF.

In this sample, this clone turned up a few times. This chain joins TRBV2 and TRBJ1-1; the D is unclear. CDR3 length: 13 residues. Germline loops: CDR1 SNHLY, CDR2 FYNNEI. The V end lost 4 bases, the J end lost 7 bases, and 13 bases lay between the germline ends. The CDR3 sequence: CASSVVENGEAFF. The CDR3, as DNA: TGTGCCAGCAGTGTGGTAGAAAATGGTGAAGCTTTCTTT. Based on the CDR3 plus reference TRBV2 and TRBJ1-1, the full variable domain is EPEVTQTPSHQVTQMGQEVILRCVPISNHLYFYWYRQILGQKVEFLVSFYNNEISEKSEIFDDQFSVERPDGSNFTLKIRSTKLEDSAMYFCASSVVENGEAFFGQGTRLTVV.

The gene calls are TRBV4-3 and TRBJ2-7, with 7 nucleotides matching TRBD1. CDR3 length equals 16 residues. Germline V gene sequence: CDR1 LGHNA, CDR2 YSLEER. With V trimmed by 3 bases and J by 0 bases, 8 bases remained unmatched. This CDR3 is CASSQEQGTPSYEQYF. The CDR3, as DNA: TGCGCCAGCAGCCAGGAACAGGGGACCCCCTCCTACGAGCAGTACTTC.

The chain links TRBV19 to TRBJ2-2, with D possibly TRBD1 on 6 matching bases. The ends were cut back, 5 bases at V and 6 bases at J, with 19 bases in the middle. CDR1 and CDR2 from the germline V gene are LNHDA and SQIVND (reference sequence). This CDR3 has 16 residues. The CDR3 here is CASSPWDVGGPGELFF. CDR3 nucleotide sequence: TGTGCCAGTAGTCCTTGGGACGTTGGGGGCCCCGGGGAGCTGTTTTTT. The whole variable domain, remainder taken from reference TRBV19 and TRBJ2-2, is DGGITQSPKYLFRKEGQNVTLSCEQNLNHDAMYWYRQDPGQGLRLIYYSQIVNDFQKGDIAEGYSVSREKKESFPLTVTSAQKNPTAFYLCASSPWDVGGPGELFFGEGSRLTVL.

CDR3: CASRWGTGGSYEQYF. DNA for the CDR3: TGTGCCAGCAGGTGGGGGACAGGGGGAAGCTACGAGCAGTACTTC. The chain is built from TRBV7-2 and TRBJ2-7, with 11 bases identical to TRBD1. This CDR3 has 15 amino acids. CDR1 and CDR2 (germline): SGHTA, FQGNSA. J gave up 3 bases and V 6 bases, and 7 bases lay outside the gene matches.

Remarks on this clone: At one of its ends the junction is not consistent with the germline gene, which may arise from a read error. The genes are TRBV7-9 and TRBJ2-7; 9 nucleotides agree with TRBD2. Germline values: CDR1 SEHNR, CDR2 FQNEAQ (reference sequence). CDR3 size: 17 residues. CDR3 in amino acids: CSSSHGRASGIGYEQYF. The CDR3 nucleotides read TGTTCCAGCAGCCACGGCCGTGCTAGCGGGATTGGCTACGAGCAGTACTTC.

The CDR3 spells CAIRKSGTTNPNYGYTF. In nucleotides, the CDR3 is TGTGCCATCAGAAAGTCCGGGACAACCAACCCTAACTATGGCTACACCTTC. V usage is TRBV10-3 and J usage is TRBJ1-2; possibly TRBD1 for D (6 bases). Trimming shortened V by 6 bases and J by 0 bases, and 20 bases separated the two germline ends. CDR3 length equals 17 residues. From germline, CDR1 is ENHRY and CDR2 SYGVKD.

V gene TRBV28 combines with J gene TRBJ2-1; TRBD2 might be the D (8 bases). CDR1 is MDHEN, CDR2 SYDVKM, per germline. CDR3 length: 13 amino acids. V shed 11 bases and J shed 12 bases, with 23 bases lying between them. CDR3 DNA sequence: TGTGCCGGAGGGACTAGGGGGCCTGTCGGGCAGTTCTTC. This translates into CAGGTRGPVGQFF.

As regards this clone: The germline gene is not matched at one end of the junction; a read error may be the cause. The chain is built from TRBV7-9 and TRBJ1-3; D unclear. This CDR3 region has 12 residues. The germline V gene encodes CDR1 SEHNR and CDR2 FQNEAQ (reference sequence). The CDR3 nucleotides read TGTTCCAGCAGCGAGACAGGAAACACCATATATTTT. This encodes CSSSETGNTIYF.